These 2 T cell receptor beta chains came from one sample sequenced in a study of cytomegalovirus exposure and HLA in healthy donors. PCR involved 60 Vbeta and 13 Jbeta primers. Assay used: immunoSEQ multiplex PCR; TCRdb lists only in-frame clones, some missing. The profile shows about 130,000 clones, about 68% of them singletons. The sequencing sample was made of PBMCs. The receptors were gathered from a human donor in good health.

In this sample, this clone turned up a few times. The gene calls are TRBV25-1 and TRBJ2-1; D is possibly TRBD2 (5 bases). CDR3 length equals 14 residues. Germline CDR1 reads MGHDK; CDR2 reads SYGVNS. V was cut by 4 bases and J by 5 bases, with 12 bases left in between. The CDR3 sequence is CASSGPSSNNEQFF. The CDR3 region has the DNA TGTGCCAGCAGTGGCCCTAGCAGCAACAATGAGCAGTTCTTC.

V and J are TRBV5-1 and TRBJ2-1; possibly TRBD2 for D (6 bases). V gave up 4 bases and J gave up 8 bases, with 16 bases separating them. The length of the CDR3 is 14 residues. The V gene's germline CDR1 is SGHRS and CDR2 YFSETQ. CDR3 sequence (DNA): TGCGCCAGCAGCCCGGGAACTGGGGAGGATGAGCAGTTCTTC. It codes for CASSPGTGEDEQFF.